This T cell receptor (beta chain) was retrieved from a study of CD8+ T cells in alopecia areata (dated by TCRdb to between 2018 and 2020). In terms of the full investigation: Skin from C3H/HeJ donors with spontaneous alopecia (roughly 6-13 months old) was grafted onto female C3H/HeJ recipients aged roughly 7-10 weeks. To study T cell clonal expansion in alopecia areata, the researchers applied high-throughput TCRbeta sequencing to both the C3H/HeJ mouse model and human patients. In humans, TCRbeta sequencing was performed on scalp tissue and on sorted CD4+ and CD8+ peripheral blood T cells from healthy controls and from patients with patchy or totalis/universalis alopecia areata. Clonality in the scalp was compared among normal scalp (n=4), patchy alopecia areata scalp (n=8), and alopecia totalis/universalis scalp (n=8). The RNA source kit depended on sample type: the PAXgene miRNA kit for fixed scalp, the miRNeasy kit for PBMCs, and the RNeasy kit for mouse skin. TCRbeta CDR3 regions were amplified by immunoSEQ multiplex PCR with 35 Vbeta forward and 13 Jbeta reverse primers. Broader findings and caveats from the paper: Compared with normal scalp, lesional scalp, particularly in alopecia totalis/universalis, had higher clonality and more expanded CD8+ clones, which suggests antigenic drive. Unlike mouse skin, where gammadelta T cells dominate, normal human skin contains resident alphabeta T cells that get sequenced too, which complicates analysis of the scalp TCR repertoire. Shared TCR sequences between patients were less evident than in mice, which may be partly attributable to HLA diversity in the patient population.

Pooled mouse cutaneous lymph node cells were stained for CD4, CD8alpha, NKG2D, NKG2ACE and other markers, then sorted on a BD Influx. The library was generated by the immunoSEQ multiplex PCR assay. RNA was extracted from all samples and reverse transcribed into cDNA, which served as template for TCR sequencing. First-strand cDNA was synthesized with SuperScript III using a 2:1 mix of oligo-dT and random hexamers. A synthetic immune receptor repertoire was used to measure amplification bias, and any remaining bias was corrected computationally. Sequencing of the libraries was done on Illumina HiSeq using 60 bp reads that spanned the CDR3 and were read from J toward V. In the paper's pipeline: Raw reads were preprocessed for error removal, and CDR3 was defined according to IMGT conventions as running from the conserved cysteine to phenylalanine. Clonality was computed as 1 minus the Shannon entropy, with the entropy normalized by log2 of the number of productive unique TCRs. Whether scalp clones were CD4 or CD8 was inferred by matching scalp TCRbeta sequences against CD4 and CD8 repertoires sorted from blood. TCRdb obtained this table from immuneACCESS and retained in-frame rearrangements with V and J assigned. These tables miss some clones; where compared with another copy, unresolved V genes account for less than half of the shortfall, and the remainder is unexplained. That table is the source of V, J and clone size, and D and trimming were worked out from the DNA. This sample is represented by 200,000 to 300,000 clones, with no singletons among them. The ten largest make up roughly 1.2% of the sample.

The CDR3 starts with the cysteine, ends with the phenylalanine, and has 14 residues. The DNA shown is the part of the CDR3 that was read: 30 bases, in frame from base 1. CDR1 FNHDT and CDR2 SITEND are derived from the germline V gene (reference sequence). The junction shows trimming of 5 bases on V and 0 bases on J, plus 10 bases between the germline ends. To note about this clone: There is no known antigen for this receptor. The receptor originates from a mouse, and its gene names and germline sequences are accordingly murine. The read ends 4 residues shy of where the CDR3 ends; the end is completed using the germline J gene.

This sequence was found in a C3H/HeJ mouse with alopecia areata. This strain has the MHC haplotype H2-k. The rearrangement joined TRBV19 to TRBJ2-3; the D gene is possibly TRBD1, with 6 bases matching. The sample taken for sequencing was CD4+ T cells sorted from a lymph node. CDR3 reads: CASRTGPSAETLYF. CDR3 bases read: TGTGCCAGCAGGACAGGCCCTAGTGCAGAA. The full variable domain, completed from the reference TRBV19 and TRBJ2-3 proteins outside the CDR3, reads GGIITQTPKFLIGQEGQKLTLKCQQNFNHDTMYWYRQDSGKGLRLIYYSITENDLQKGDLSEGYDASREKKSSFSLTVTSAQKNEMAVFLCASRTGPSAETLYFGSGTRLTVL.